One sample yielded the 31 T cell receptor beta chains listed below, sequenced in a study of blood T cell repertoires in COVID-19. The protocol was immunoSEQ multiplex PCR, while the TCRdb copy is restricted to in-frame clones and leaves out a portion. This table holds 35,000 to 45,000 clones, 80% to 90% found once. The source material was peripheral blood. These receptors were obtained from a human donor in a cohort sampled during active COVID-19.

This chain connects TRBV7-9 to TRBJ2-7; the D is unclear. Trimming removed 6 bases from V and 4 bases from J, with 10 bases in between. CDR3 length: 12 residues. Germline V gene data show CDR1 as SEHNR and CDR2 as FQNEAQ (reference sequence). The CDR3, as DNA: TGTGCCAGCAGTAGTTTTGTATACGAGCAGTACTTC. Translation gives CASSSFVYEQYF.

The rearrangement joins TRBV10-3 to TRBJ1-6, with D unclear. Trimming pared 3 bases from V and 9 bases from J, leaving 9 bases between. The CDR3 length is 13 residues. Germline V gene sequence: CDR1 ENHRY, CDR2 SYGVKD. CDR3 coding DNA: TGTGCCATCAGTGAAACCAGTGGTTCACCCCTCCACTTT. The encoded protein is CAISETSGSPLHF.

This sequence joins TRBV2 and TRBJ2-7; 9 nucleotides line up with TRBD2. The CDR3 loop spans 14 amino acids. CDR1 and CDR2 from the germline V gene are SNHLY and FYNNEI. The junction had 9 bases not matched to a gene; V was cut back by 7 bases and J by 5 bases. CDR3 sequence reads: CASKEGLASNEQYF. CDR3 in DNA: TGTGCCAGCAAGGAGGGACTAGCATCCAACGAGCAGTACTTC.

This sequence joins TRBV2 and TRBJ2-3, with D tentatively TRBD1 (6 bases). CDR3 size: 11 residues. Trimming cost V 10 bases and J 6 bases, with 11 bases left between them. Germline loops: CDR1 SNHLY, CDR2 FYNNEI. CDR3 DNA sequence: TGTGCCATCGCCACAGGGGATACGCAGTATTTT. Translating gives CAIATGDTQYF. Filled out from reference TRBV2 and TRBJ2-3, the complete variable domain reads EPEVTQTPSHQVTQMGQEVILRCVPISNHLYFYWYRQILGQKVEFLVSFYNNEISEKSEIFDDQFSVERPDGSNFTLKIRSTKLEDSAMYFCAIATGDTQYFGPGTRLTVL.

This clone was detected once. The genes are TRBV5-4 and TRBJ1-4; 8 nucleotides match TRBD1. The length of the CDR3 is 14 residues. Germline V lookup: CDR1 SGHNT, CDR2 YYREEE (reference sequence). Trimming took 4 bases from V and 4 from J; bases not matched to a gene: 3. As DNA, the CDR3 is TGTGCCAGCAGCCGAGGACAGGGTAATGAAAAACTGTTTTTT. This gives the protein CASSRGQGNEKLFF.

This rearrangement joins TRBV15 to TRBJ2-3; D perhaps matches TRBD2 (6 bases). V dropped 5 bases and J dropped 6 bases, with 18 bases sitting between them. Germline assignment: CDR1 LNHNV and CDR2 YYDKDF (reference sequence). The CDR3 sequence is 15 residues long. As DNA, the CDR3 is TGTGCCACCAGCGACACCGGGACTTATAGGGATACGCAGTATTTT. Translation gives CATSDTGTYRDTQYF.

The chain uses TRBV2 and TRBJ2-5; perhaps TRBD2 as D (5 bases). Trimming cost V 8 bases and J 3 bases, with 13 bases left between them. The germline V gene encodes CDR1 SNHLY and CDR2 FYNNEI. This CDR3 has 13 amino acids. CDR3 residues: CASQGAVEETQYF. CDR3 nucleotide sequence: TGTGCCAGCCAAGGAGCGGTGGAAGAGACCCAGTACTTC.

This chain connects TRBV29-1 to TRBJ2-1; TRBD1 agrees at 8 bases. The trim removed 3 bases at V and 4 bases at J, leaving 5 bases unmatched. Germline-derived CDR1 and CDR2 are SQVTM and ANQGSEA. The CDR3 extends over 14 amino acids. The CDR3 here is CSVDSDRGYNEQFF. CDR3 sequence (DNA): TGCAGCGTTGACAGCGACAGGGGTTACAATGAGCAGTTCTTC.

J is TRBJ2-1 and V is TRBV14, with 12 positions matching TRBD2. This CDR3 contains 15 residues. V lost 4 bases, J lost 5 bases, and 3 bases stayed unmatched. Per the germline V gene, CDR1 is SGHDN and CDR2 is FVKESK. CDR3: CASSPGLAGNNEQFF. The CDR3 bases are TGTGCCAGCAGCCCGGGACTAGCGGGTAACAATGAGCAGTTCTTC.

This chain joins TRBV11-2 and TRBJ1-6; D may be TRBD1 (5 bases). V was cut by 0 bases and J by 2 bases, with 5 bases left in between. The V gene's germline CDR1 is SGHAT and CDR2 FQNNGV. The CDR3 runs to 15 residues. The chain's CDR3 is CASSLDRAYNSPLHF. The CDR3, as DNA: TGTGCCAGCAGCTTAGACAGGGCCTATAATTCACCCCTCCACTTT.

The chain links TRBV4-2 to TRBJ1-1; 9 nucleotides match TRBD1. Per germline, CDR1 LGHNA and CDR2 YNFKEQ. V trimming: 1 base; J trimming: 4 bases; junction bases outside the gene matches: 1. The CDR3 contains 14 residues. The chain's CDR3 is CASSQGQGGTEAFF. CDR3 DNA: TGTGCCAGCAGCCAAGGACAGGGGGGCACTGAAGCTTTCTTT.

The CDR3 region has the DNA TGTGCCAGCAGCAAAGTGGGGGGAGACCCTAAACATGTAACCGGGGAGCTGTTTTTT. Protein sequence: CASSKVGGDPKHVTGELFF. The V and J genes are TRBV21-1 and TRBJ2-2; the table's D call of TRBD2 was not tested on the DNA. TRBV21-1 is assigned pseudogene status. The CDR3 sequence is 19 residues long.

The V and J genes are TRBV2 and TRBJ2-1, with a tentative D call TRBD1 (6 bases). V was clipped by 6 bases and J by 3 bases, with 12 bases between them. This CDR3 is 14 amino acids long. The germline V gene has CDR1 SNHLY and CDR2 FYNNEI. The CDR3 DNA follows: TGTGCCAGCAGCCAAATGACAGGCTACAATGAGCAGTTCTTC. Protein product: CASSQMTGYNEQFF.

The chain couples TRBV30 to TRBJ2-7, with 16 bases lining up with TRBD2. Germline assignment: CDR1 GTSNPN and CDR2 SVGIG (reference sequence). The CDR3 is made up of 16 amino acids. The V and J ends lost 0 bases and 2 bases, in that order; junction bases with no gene match: 1. The chain's CDR3 is CAWSVGLAGGPYEQYF. The CDR3 DNA follows: TGTGCCTGGAGTGTGGGACTAGCGGGAGGGCCCTACGAGCAGTACTTC.

This clone was seen once. This rearrangement joins TRBV5-1 to TRBJ2-5; 10 bases are shared with TRBD2. The junction had 6 bases not matched to a gene; V was cut back by 0 bases and J by 4 bases. Germline CDR1 reads SGHRS; CDR2 reads YFSETQ. The CDR3 consists of 16 residues. CDR3 region: CASSLEPAGGPETQYF. DNA for the CDR3: TGCGCCAGCAGCTTGGAGCCAGCGGGAGGGCCAGAGACCCAGTACTTC.

This chain uses TRBV5-1 with TRBJ1-1; a weak D match, TRBD1 (6 bases). The V and J ends lost 0 bases and 3 bases respectively, with 9 bases between them. The CDR3 spans 14 residues. Germline-derived CDR1 and CDR2 are SGHRS and YFSETQ. CDR3 sequence reads: CASSLVKGDTEAFF. For the CDR3, the DNA is TGCGCCAGCAGCTTGGTTAAGGGGGACACTGAAGCTTTCTTT. The full variable domain, rest sourced from reference TRBV5-1 and TRBJ1-1, is KAGVTQTPRYLIKTRGQQVTLSCSPISGHRSVSWYQQTPGQGLQFLFEYFSETQRNKGNFPGRFSGRQFSNSRSEMNVSTLELGDSALYLCASSLVKGDTEAFFGQGTRLTVV.

The genes are TRBV19 and TRBJ2-3; 8 nucleotides line up with TRBD2. This CDR3 contains 16 residues. CDR1 and CDR2 (germline): LNHDA, SQIVND (reference sequence). J was trimmed by 3 bases and V by 7 bases; bases with no gene match: 12. The CDR3 reads CASTSSGRGGTDTQYF. The DNA for the CDR3 is TGTGCCAGTACTTCTAGCGGACGGGGGGGTACAGATACGCAGTATTTT. The full variable domain, in which reference TRBV19 and TRBJ2-3 provide the parts outside the CDR3, is DGGITQSPKYLFRKEGQNVTLSCEQNLNHDAMYWYRQDPGQGLRLIYYSQIVNDFQKGDIAEGYSVSREKKESFPLTVTSAQKNPTAFYLCASTSSGRGGTDTQYFGPGTRLTVL.

The chain employs TRBV27 and TRBJ1-2; D ambiguous. The CDR3 is 14 residues long. V lost 2 bases to trimming and J lost 6 bases, with 13 bases between them. Looked up from germline, CDR1 is MNHEY and CDR2 is SMNVEV (reference sequence). Here the CDR3 DNA reads TGTGCCAGCAGTTTAGGGCTGGGAGTGGATGGCTACACCTTC. Amino acids: CASSLGLGVDGYTF.

The chain employs TRBV2 and TRBJ1-2; TRBD1 agrees at 8 bases. CDR1 is SNHLY, CDR2 FYNNEI, per germline. V lost 7 bases to trimming and J lost 4 bases; unmatched junction nucleotides: 8. This CDR3 spans 14 amino acids. CDR3 region: CASTPAGQGYGYTF. CDR3 DNA sequence: TGTGCCAGCACTCCAGCAGGACAGGGCTATGGCTACACCTTC.

The V and J genes are TRBV18 and TRBJ1-1; the match to TRBD1 covers 7 bases. The CDR3 is made up of 14 amino acids. CDR1 is KGHSH and CDR2 is LQKENI in the germline V gene. V shed 3 bases, J shed 7 bases, and the junction held 8 bases outside the gene matches. The DNA for the CDR3 is TGTGCCAGCTCACCCAACCAGGACAGGAGTGAAGCTTTCTTT. Translated, it gives CASSPNQDRSEAFF.

The chain couples TRBV5-1 to TRBJ2-7; 7 nucleotides align to TRBD1. The germline V gene encodes CDR1 SGHRS and CDR2 YFSETQ. The length of the CDR3 is 14 residues. The V and J ends lost 4 bases and 2 bases, in that order; junction bases with no gene match: 6. In DNA form, the CDR3 reads TGCGCCAGCAGCAGGGGACAGACGACCTACGAGCAGTACTTC. It yields the protein CASSRGQTTYEQYF. Variable domain in full (rest from reference TRBV5-1 and TRBJ2-7): KAGVTQTPRYLIKTRGQQVTLSCSPISGHRSVSWYQQTPGQGLQFLFEYFSETQRNKGNFPGRFSGRQFSNSRSEMNVSTLELGDSALYLCASSRGQTTYEQYFGPGTRLTVT.

This rearrangement joins TRBV5-8 to TRBJ2-7, with D perhaps matching TRBD2 (6 bases). This CDR3 is built from 13 residues. The ends were cut back, 2 bases at V and 9 bases at J, with 15 bases in the middle. In germline, CDR1 is SGHTS, CDR2 YDEGEE. The CDR3 loop is CASSFQLSGAQYF. CDR3 DNA sequence: TGTGCCAGCAGCTTTCAACTTAGCGGCGCGCAGTACTTC.

This clone was observed once. V is TRBV2 and J is TRBJ2-1; 8 positions match TRBD2. Trimming removed 9 bases from V and 6 bases from J; junction bases left unmatched: 10. CDR3 length: 14 amino acids. Per germline, CDR1 SNHLY and CDR2 FYNNEI. Here the CDR3 DNA reads TGTGCCAGTCGGGGGGGACTAGGACGCAATGAGCAGTTCTTC. This gives the protein CASRGGLGRNEQFF.

The chain combines TRBV7-8 with TRBJ1-1; 7 bases fit TRBD1. This CDR3 is 16 amino acids long. V was pared by 6 bases and J by 1 base, with 11 bases of the junction left unmatched. The germline gives CDR1 SGHVS, CDR2 FQNEAQ. The CDR3 region is CASRESTGLRNTEAFF. The CDR3 DNA sequence: TGTGCCAGCAGGGAGTCGACAGGGCTTAGGAACACTGAAGCTTTCTTT.

The rearrangement joins TRBV28 to TRBJ1-1; D not certain. Germline CDR1 is MDHEN and CDR2 is SYDVKM. V shed 4 bases and J shed 7 bases, with 7 bases lying between them. This CDR3 has 11 amino acids. The CDR3 loop is CASSSTDEAFF. CDR3 bases: TGTGCCAGCAGTTCTACAGATGAAGCTTTCTTT.

The chain carries TRBV14 and TRBJ1-6; no clear D gene. This CDR3 has 14 residues. Trimming cost V 5 bases and J 7 bases, with 12 bases left between them. Per germline, CDR1 SGHDN and CDR2 FVKESK. DNA of the CDR3: TGTGCCAGCAGCTCAACTACACCCAATTCACCCCTCCACTTT. This translates into CASSSTTPNSPLHF.

The chain is built from TRBV15 and TRBJ1-4, with a possible D match to TRBD1 (5 bases). This CDR3 comprises 11 residues. Between the trimmed V and J ends, which lost 8 bases and 6 bases, there was a span of 7 bases. The germline V gene encodes CDR1 LNHNV and CDR2 YYDKDF (reference sequence). CDR3 region: CATGTYEKLFF. In DNA form, the CDR3 reads TGTGCCACCGGGACTTATGAAAAACTGTTTTTT.

The chain combines TRBV4-1 with TRBJ2-7, with D possibly being TRBD2 (6 bases). CDR3 length: 16 residues. From germline, CDR1 is MGHRA and CDR2 YSYEKL. V lost 0 bases and J 5 bases, leaving 17 bases between the germline ends. The CDR3 DNA reads TGCGCCAGCAGCCAAGAGGCCCGGGGGAGGCTAGACGAGCAGTACTTC. It is translated as CASSQEARGRLDEQYF.

The genes are TRBV7-2 and TRBJ2-2; TRBD1 matches at 8 bases. The CDR3 consists of 14 residues. The V gene's germline CDR1 is SGHTA and CDR2 FQGNSA. With V trimmed by 11 bases and J by 4 bases, 9 bases remained unmatched. CDR3 in amino acids: CAARMGQATGELFF. The CDR3 DNA sequence: TGTGCCGCCCGAATGGGACAGGCCACCGGGGAGCTGTTTTTT.

The chain is built from TRBV6-1 and TRBJ1-6; the D is unclear. There are 14 residues in the CDR3. Germline values: CDR1 MNHNS, CDR2 SASEGT. Trimming pared 2 bases from V and 7 bases from J, leaving 9 bases between. CDR3 protein: CASSERTDNSPLHF. In nucleotides, the CDR3 is TGTGCCAGCAGTGAAAGAACAGACAATTCACCCCTCCACTTT.

The chain couples TRBV30 to TRBJ2-3; 14 nucleotides agree with TRBD2. Trimming at V came to 3 bases and at J to 4 bases, leaving 3 bases not matched to a gene. In germline, CDR1 is GTSNPN, CDR2 SVGIG (reference sequence). This CDR3 region has 15 residues. CDR3: CAWRGTSGSPDTQYF. The CDR3 region has the DNA TGTGCCTGGAGAGGGACTAGCGGGAGCCCAGATACGCAGTATTTT. Supplemented by reference TRBV30 and TRBJ2-3, the full variable domain reads SQTIHQWPATLVQPVGSPLSLECTVEGTSNPNLYWYRQAAGRGLQLLFYSVGIGQISSEVPQNLSASRPQDRQFILSSKKLLLSDSGFYLCAWRGTSGSPDTQYFGPGTRLTVL.